This TCR beta chain is drawn from a study of identical twins. TCRdb re-called the 5' RACE reads with MiXCR, one entry per CDR3 protein. Among around 960,000 distinct CDR3 sequences listed, about 12% were seen once. Germline CDR1 is MNHEY and CDR2 is SMNVEV (reference sequence). This CDR3 has 15 residues. With 3 bases removed from V and 6 bases from J, the gap between germline ends came to 15 bases. This clonotype was detected many times. This sample was shared with a second study, whose subject was yellow fever vaccine responses in identical twins.

The sample consisted of PBMCs. The chain is built from TRBV27 and TRBJ1-5, with TRBD1 as a possible D gene (5 bases). The source is a woman between 18 and 29 years old in good health. CDR3 sequence (DNA): TGTGCCAGCAGTTTGGACTCAGGGATGGGTCAGCCCCAGCATTTT. Translated: CASSLDSGMGQPQHF.